Listed below are T cell receptor beta chains from one sample, sequenced in a study of Graves' ophthalmopathy and Graves' hyperthyroidism. TCRdb re-analysed the multiplex PCR reads in MiXCR, keeping a single row per CDR3 protein. The table includes around 1,200,000 distinct CDR3 sequences, roughly 35% detected once. The sequenced sample consisted of peripheral blood or thyroid tissue (not recorded which). All receptors derive from an adult man with Graves' hyperthyroidism. Each CDR3 is given with its conserved first and last residue. The order of the fields is clone size, D gene, V gene, J gene, CDR3 length, CDR3 protein, CDR3 DNA. A D gene is named only where the DNA matches it firmly. Not every row has a clone size; where given, it reads once, few, many or a size class.

.	.	TRBV6-1	TRBJ1-5	15	CASARALWSNQPQHF	TGTGCCAGCGCGCGGGCCCTCTGGAGCAATCAGCCCCAGCATTTT
many	TRBD1	TRBV24-1	TRBJ1-4	12	CATSETGVKLFF	TGTGCCACCAGTGAAACAGGGGTAAAACTGTTTTTT
.	.	TRBV29-1	TRBJ1-1	8	CSVDQAFF	TGCAGCGTTGACCAAGCTTTCTTT
.	.	TRBV6-5	TRBJ1-1	13	CASSRSPGPSAFF	TGTGCCAGCAGCCGGAGTCCGGGCCCGTCAGCTTTCTTT
.	.	TRBV7-9	TRBJ1-1	17	CASSFGLTNEEVGEAFF	TGTGCCAGCAGCTTCGGACTGACAAATGAGGAGGTCGGTGAAGCTTTCTTT
.	.	TRBV24-1	TRBJ2-5	13	CATSGDGGETQYF	TGTGCCACCAGTGGGGACGGAGGGGAGACCCAGTACTTC
few	.	TRBV11-2	TRBJ1-5	15	CASSLVGESNQPQHF	TGTGCCAGCAGCTTAGTAGGGGAAAGCAATCAGCCCCAGCATTTT
.	.	TRBV19	TRBJ1-2	12	CASSRQVGGYTF	TGTGCCAGTAGCAGACAGGTTGGCGGCTACACCTTC
.	.	TRBV29-1	TRBJ2-2	13	CSVETRNTGELFF	TGCAGCGTTGAAACCAGGAACACCGGGGAGCTGTTTTTT
many	TRBD1	TRBV6-6	TRBJ1-2	13	CASSSGQIDGYTF	TGTGCCAGCAGTTCGGGACAGATCGATGGCTACACCTTC
.	.	TRBV29-1	TRBJ1-3	16	CSVTRGQGNYGYTIYF	TGCAGCGTCACGCGAGGGCAGGGGAACTATGGCTACACCATATATTTT
.	TRBD1	TRBV29-1	TRBJ1-2	13	CSVSGTGVYGYTF	TGCAGCGTCTCCGGGACAGGGGTCTATGGCTACACCTTC
.	TRBD1	TRBV5-1	TRBJ1-6	12	CASSRDREVLHF	TGCGCCAGCAGCCGGGACAGGGAAGTCCTCCACTTT
.	.	TRBV13	TRBJ2-7	15	CATSVAVTVSDEQYF	TGTGCCACCAGTGTTGCCGTGACGGTATCCGACGAGCAGTACTTC
many	.	TRBV12-5	TRBJ1-1	15	CASGLVLLGASEAFF	TGTGCTAGTGGTTTGGTACTTTTGGGGGCGTCTGAAGCTTTCTTT
.	.	TRBV10-3	TRBJ2-7	13	CATTGRNGGEQYF	TGTGCCACCACCGGTAGGAACGGCGGGGAGCAGTACTTC
.	.	TRBV5-1	TRBJ2-6	16	CASSPGLSSGANVLTF	TGCGCCAGCAGCCCGGGGCTAAGCTCTGGGGCCAACGTCCTGACTTTC
.	.	TRBV4-1	TRBJ1-6	16	CASSQGFLTSNSPLHF	TGCGCCAGCAGCCAAGGTTTCCTGACGTCGAATTCACCCCTCCACTTT